These 27 T cell receptor beta chains came from one sample sequenced in a study of CD8 T cells in Susac syndrome (dated by TCRdb to the late 2010s). Library construction relied on the immunoSEQ multiplex PCR assay. RNA was extracted using the RNeasy kit, and about 0.5 to 1 microgram was reverse transcribed with random hexamers. The public reads were run again by TCRdb, first through fastp at Q25 and then through MiXCR, and only productive beta chains were kept. Every CDR3 protein is listed once, alongside the most common genes and DNA of its rows. This sample lists some 300,000 distinct CDR3 sequences; about 82% were detected once. The ten largest account for approximately 0.2% of the sample. The sample consisted of CD8+ T cells from PBMCs. These receptors all stem from a human donor with multiple sclerosis.

The genes are TRBV12-5 and TRBJ2-1; no reliable D call. There are 11 residues in the CDR3. The V end was cut by 2 bases, the J end by 9 bases, with 5 bases between. Germline loops: CDR1 LGHNT, CDR2 FRNRAP. The CDR3 coding sequence is TGTGCTAGTGGTTTGTTGGGTGAGCAGTTCTTC. This translates into CASGLLGEQFF.

This chain links TRBV27 with TRBJ2-3; D unresolved. CDR1 is MNHEY, CDR2 SMNVEV, per germline (reference sequence). V was pared by 3 bases and J by 4 bases, with 11 bases between. CDR3 size: 14 residues. CDR3 amino acids: CASSFMVGADTQYF. Written as DNA, the CDR3 is TGTGCCAGCAGTTTCATGGTTGGCGCAGATACGCAGTATTTT.

The V call is TRBV6-1, the J call TRBJ1-5; the match to TRBD1 covers 8 bases. There are 16 residues in the CDR3. The germline V gene encodes CDR1 MNHNS and CDR2 SASEGT. The V segment lost 4 bases and the J segment 4 bases; nucleotides outside the gene matches: 9. The CDR3 is CASSGNPTGVNQPQHF. The CDR3 DNA reads TGTGCCAGCAGTGGAAACCCGACAGGGGTGAATCAGCCCCAGCATTTT.

Written as DNA, the CDR3 is TGCAGTGCTACCTCCGGGACAGCTAACACTGAAGCTTTCTTT. This gives the protein CSATSGTANTEAFF. The chain has TRBV20-1 and TRBJ1-1, with 7 bases fitting TRBD1. This CDR3 spans 14 amino acids. V dropped 4 bases and J dropped 2; count of bases not matched to a gene: 7. The germline gives CDR1 DFQATT, CDR2 SNEGSKA (reference sequence).

The genes are TRBV24-1 and TRBJ2-5; TRBD1 matches 8 bases. There are 16 residues in the CDR3. V was clipped by 4 bases and J by 0 bases; unmatched bases: 6. Germline CDR1 is KGHDR and CDR2 is SFDVKD. CDR3 sequence (DNA): TGTGCCACCAGTGAGTTCACGGGACAGGACCAAGAGACCCAGTACTTC. Protein sequence: CATSEFTGQDQETQYF.

V is TRBV14 and J is TRBJ2-7, with TRBD2 as a possible D gene (6 bases). The CDR3 is made up of 13 amino acids. Per the germline V gene, CDR1 is SGHDN and CDR2 is FVKESK. Trimming stripped 5 bases from V and 3 bases from J, with 11 bases between. Written as DNA, the CDR3 is TGTGCCAGCAGCGTCGTGGGGGGCTACGAGCAGTACTTC. It specifies CASSVVGGYEQYF.

The J gene is TRBJ1-5, the V gene TRBV20-1; 10 bases fit TRBD1. The CDR3 has 17 amino acids. CDR1 and CDR2 from the germline V gene are DFQATT and SNEGSKA (reference sequence). The junction had 8 bases not matched to a gene; V was cut back by 3 bases and J by 0 bases. CDR3 DNA: TGCAGTGCTAGCGGGACAGGGGTTTTTTATAGCAATCAGCCCCAGCATTTT. It encodes CSASGTGVFYSNQPQHF.

This clonotype was seen a handful of times. This sequence joins TRBV6-5 and TRBJ2-7; 8 nucleotides agree with TRBD1. Germline V gene sequence: CDR1 MNHEY, CDR2 SVGAGI. CDR3 length: 14 amino acids. Trimming at V came to 3 bases and at J to 2 bases, leaving 3 bases not matched to a gene. The CDR3 coding sequence is TGTGCCAGCAGTTATGGACAGGGAACCTACGAGCAGTACTTC. Its translation: CASSYGQGTYEQYF.

J is TRBJ2-1 and V is TRBV7-9; a possible D gene is TRBD1 (6 bases). The germline V gene encodes CDR1 SEHNR and CDR2 FQNEAQ (reference sequence). CDR3 length: 15 amino acids. Trimming pared 2 bases from V and 3 bases from J, leaving 11 bases between. The DNA of the CDR3 is TGTGCCAGCAGCTTATCGGACAGACTCTACAATGAGCAGTTCTTC. Its protein product is CASSLSDRLYNEQFF.

The rearrangement uses TRBV4-1 and TRBJ2-3, with 13 bases lining up with TRBD2. Germline CDR1 reads MGHRA; CDR2 reads YSYEKL. V lost 5 bases and J lost 4; bases outside the gene matches: 3. This CDR3 spans 15 amino acids. In nucleotides, the CDR3 is TGCGCCAGCAGCACTAGCGGGAGGGGCGCAGATACGCAGTATTTT. Amino acid sequence: CASSTSGRGADTQYF.

The chain couples TRBV7-3 to TRBJ1-3; 9 nucleotides line up with TRBD1. With 5 bases clipped from V and 3 bases from J, the junction kept 8 bases outside the gene matches. CDR1 and CDR2 from the germline V gene are SGHTA and FQGTGA. There are 16 residues in the CDR3. CDR3 residues: CASSPTGQGYGNTIYF. The CDR3 region has the DNA TGTGCCAGCAGCCCGACCGGACAGGGGTATGGAAACACCATATATTTT.

The chain employs TRBV28 and TRBJ1-2; D gene unclear. Deletions cut 6 bases from V and 8 bases from J, with 10 bases between. CDR1 MDHEN and CDR2 SYDVKM come from the germline V gene. This CDR3 region has 11 residues. CDR3 DNA: TGTGCCAGCAGCCTCGGGCCGGGCTACACCTTC. It translates to CASSLGPGYTF.

V usage is TRBV5-6 and J usage is TRBJ2-7; the D call may be TRBD1 or TRBD2 (6 bases each). The CDR3 sequence is 14 residues long. V dropped 4 bases and J dropped 5 bases, with 16 bases sitting between them. Germline CDR1 is SGHDT and CDR2 is YYEEEE. The DNA for the CDR3 is TGTGCCAGCAGCCAAACGGGGGCAGTGCACGAGCAGTACTTC. Translation gives CASSQTGAVHEQYF.

The chain combines TRBV7-4 with TRBJ1-1; 9 bases align to TRBD1. The V gene end was trimmed by 5 bases and the J gene end by 1 base; junction bases not matched to a gene: 17. CDR1 and CDR2 (germline): SGHVT, SQSDAQ. The CDR3 is 19 amino acids. Here the CDR3 DNA reads TGTGCCAGCAGCCAATACACAGGGGGCGAAGAGGGTCCGAACACTGAAGCTTTCTTT. It encodes CASSQYTGGEEGPNTEAFF. The whole variable domain, filled in from reference TRBV7-4 and TRBJ1-1, reads GAGVSQSPRYKVAKRGRDVALRCDSISGHVTLYWYRQTLGQGSEVLTYSQSDAQRDKSGRPSGRFSAERPERSVSTLKIQRTEQGDSAVYLCASSQYTGGEEGPNTEAFFGQGTRLTVV.

About this clonotype itself: Germline is not matched at one junction end, which may reflect a read error. The chain has TRBV28 and TRBJ2-1; D is tentatively TRBD1 or TRBD2 (5 bases each). CDR3 length equals 14 residues. The germline V gene encodes CDR1 MDHEN and CDR2 SYDVKM. CDR3 coding DNA: TGTGCCAGCAGTTTTTTGGGACCCTACAATGAGCAGTCCTTC. This translates into CASSFLGPYNEQSF.

This clonotype has more than one count but fewer than ten. V usage is TRBV11-2 and J usage is TRBJ2-7; TRBD2 matches at 12 bases. The germline CDR1 and CDR2 sequences are SGHAT and FQNNGV. V lost 3 bases to trimming and J lost 5 bases; unmatched junction nucleotides: 5. The CDR3 is made up of 15 amino acids. CDR3 sequence reads: CASSLLTSGSDEQYF. CDR3 DNA: TGTGCCAGCAGCTTGTTGACTAGCGGGAGTGACGAGCAGTACTTC.

This clonotype has a handful of counts. J is TRBJ2-3 and V is TRBV24-1; a possible D gene is TRBD2 (6 bases). The CDR3 is 16 residues long. Germline CDR1 and CDR2: KGHDR and SFDVKD. Trimming pared 0 bases from V and 2 bases from J, leaving 11 bases between. The chain's CDR3 is CATSDLAGYDTDTQYF. The CDR3 DNA is TGTGCCACCAGTGATTTGGCGGGATATGACACAGATACGCAGTATTTT.

The chain uses TRBV5-6 and TRBJ2-1, with D possibly TRBD2 on 5 matching bases. V lost 5 bases and J lost 4, with 13 bases in between. This CDR3 has 14 amino acids. Germline CDR1 and CDR2: SGHDT and YYEEEE. This chain's CDR3 is CASSTLGAYNEQFF. CDR3 in DNA: TGTGCCAGCAGTACCCTGGGAGCTTACAATGAGCAGTTCTTC.

The chain carries TRBV18 and TRBJ1-4; tentatively, D is TRBD1 (6 bases). The V and J ends lost 0 bases and 8 bases respectively, with 10 bases between them. This CDR3 is built from 14 residues. Germline V gives CDR1 KGHSH, CDR2 LQKENI. The CDR3 is CASSPPSGEEKLFF. The CDR3, as DNA: TGTGCCAGCTCACCACCCTCAGGGGAAGAAAAACTGTTTTTT.

The rearrangement links TRBV28 to TRBJ1-2, with TRBD1 matching over 11 bases. The CDR3 has 15 amino acids. V shed 3 bases and J 3 bases; nucleotides not matched to a gene: 3. The germline CDR1 and CDR2 sequences are MDHEN and SYDVKM. CDR3 in DNA: TGTGCCAGCAGTTTCGGGACAGGGGGTGACTATGGCTACACCTTC. Encoded protein: CASSFGTGGDYGYTF.

This clonotype was observed a single time. One junction end does not reproduce the germline sequence, and a read error may be involved. The rearrangement uses TRBV6-1 and TRBJ2-1; D is perhaps TRBD2 (6 bases). Germline lookup yields CDR1 MNHNS and CDR2 SASEGT. This CDR3 is 16 amino acids long. Written as DNA, the CDR3 is TGTGCCAGCAGCGGGACTCTATCCAACATGGGGAGTGAGCAGCTCTTC. It yields the protein CASSGTLSNMGSEQLF.

This clonotype came up once. The chain combines TRBV11-3 with TRBJ2-3, with TRBD2 matching over 13 bases. Germline CDR1 SGHNT, CDR2 YENEEA. The CDR3 contains 17 residues. With V trimmed by 5 bases and J by 4 bases, 9 bases remained unmatched. In DNA form, the CDR3 reads TGTGCCAGCAGCCAGCGGACTAGCGGGAGTGGGGCAGATACGCAGTATTTT. Amino acid sequence: CASSQRTSGSGADTQYF.

This chain joins TRBV28 and TRBJ1-2; the match to TRBD1 covers 7 bases. V lost 10 bases, J lost 0 bases, and 17 bases stayed unmatched. Germline loops: CDR1 MDHEN, CDR2 SYDVKM. The CDR3 extends over 17 amino acids. CDR3 nucleotides: TGTGCCACCTTAAATTTCAGCGGGACAGCAACTAACTATGGCTACACCTTC. Translated: CATLNFSGTATNYGYTF.

This clonotype was observed a single time. The chain links TRBV7-9 to TRBJ2-7, with unresolved D. The CDR3 is 15 amino acids. CDR1 SEHNR and CDR2 FQNEAQ come from the germline V gene (reference sequence). The V end lost 0 bases, the J end lost 1 base, and 10 bases lay between the germline ends. The CDR3 region is CASSLARLGSYEQYF. The CDR3 DNA is TGTGCCAGCAGCTTAGCCCGCTTAGGGTCCTACGAGCAGTACTTC.

CDR3 residues: CSVGGATASTGELFF. CDR3 nucleotides: TGCAGCGTTGGAGGGGCCACTGCCTCCACCGGGGAGCTGTTTTTT. The V and J genes are TRBV29-1 and TRBJ2-2; D is perhaps TRBD1 or TRBD2 (5 bases each). Trimming cost V 4 bases and J 4 bases, with 16 bases left between them. This CDR3 contains 15 residues. Looked up from germline, CDR1 is SQVTM and CDR2 is ANQGSEA.

The genes are TRBV27 and TRBJ1-5, with D uncertain. This CDR3 is 13 amino acids long. The V gene lost 3 bases and the J gene lost 7 bases, with 10 bases spanning the gap. Germline assignment: CDR1 MNHEY and CDR2 SMNVEV (reference sequence). This CDR3 reads CASSLSREQPQHF. The DNA of the CDR3 is TGTGCCAGCAGTTTGTCAAGAGAACAGCCCCAGCATTTT.

This chain uses TRBV7-2 with TRBJ2-3; 10 nucleotides align to TRBD2. Germline loops: CDR1 SGHTA, CDR2 FQGNSA. After removal of 1 base from V and 2 bases from J, the junction contained 3 bases not matched to a gene. This CDR3 is 16 amino acids long. The CDR3 DNA follows: TGTGCCAGCAGCTTAGTGGGGACTAGCGTCACAGATACGCAGTATTTT. It specifies CASSLVGTSVTDTQYF.